The present entry profiles one TCR beta chain with its context. Its antigen remains unidentified. Qualities for individual bases were not recorded, and no much larger clone is one base off. The data originate from a study of cytomegalovirus exposure and HLA in healthy donors (dated by TCRdb to 2015 to 2018). General notes on the study: An earlier analysis of approximately 640 of the donors reported approximately 300 Gb of sequence data and more than 90 million unique TCR beta sequences from about 179 million T cells. An early release that covered 500 to 800 HLA-typed donors contained around 300 gigabases of sequencing data and tens of millions of unique TCR sequences. The study was designed to test whether signatures of past pathogen exposure could be identified by cataloging public T cell receptors. In a later analysis, previously published TCR beta repertoires from 600 to 850 donors were re-analyzed and high-resolution HLA genotyping was added so that TCR occurrence patterns could be studied. HLA typing included class I and class II loci at four-digit resolution. In addition to the first cohort of several hundred subjects, a separate validation cohort of 120 different subjects was used. The study used immunosequencing to profile the T cell repertoires of several hundred subjects and linked those repertoires to cytomegalovirus serostatus. The number of typed donors differed by locus: about 620-630 for A, B, C, DRB1 and DQB1; 500 to 550 for DQA1; some 590 for DPA1; and 400 to 480 for DPB1. Several DR-DQ haplotypes were handled as single units for association and clustering, since linkage in the cohort was strong. Among the roughly 390 genotyped donors, roughly 80% belonged to the genetic ancestry cluster associated with self-reported Caucasian donors. Among around 400 genotyped donors of the cohort, an average of about 240,000 unique TCR beta nucleotide sequences were sequenced per donor, 15% to 20% of them non-productive. In a later genetic analysis, genome-wide SNP genotypes for 398 of the 666 donors were used, and that subset was treated as a discovery cohort. Donor age, sex, ethnicity and CMV serostatus were collected together with the repertoire data. The study combined high-throughput TCR immunosequencing, statistical association of individual TCRs with disease status, and machine learning to predict cytomegalovirus infection status. In an earlier analysis of 587 of the donors, high-throughput TCR beta sequencing was used to judge whether each TCR beta V gene segment behaved as functional or pseudogenic. All discovery cohort repertoires had been generated using a single sequencing platform. The later analysis used no new phenotypic data to find candidate immune exposures, relying instead on TCR beta sequences and their occurrence across donors. Here is what the overall study found, with its caveats: In a later analysis, most CMV-associated TCR beta chains were found to appear HLA-restricted, with HLA associations seemingly driven largely by CMV exposure. In a later analysis, HLA-associated TCR beta chains showed more clonal expansion and lower generation probabilities than non-associated chains that were equally common. In a later genetic analysis, a missense DCLRE1C variant was associated with V-gene and J-gene trimming of TCR beta chains, and the association was replicated in an independent cohort. Correlated functional status among segregating V segments might be attributable to linkage disequilibrium, but an unknown experimental factor could not be ruled out. In this cohort, only TCR beta chains were sequenced, and detectable features were limited by the absence of alpha or paired-chain data. While some public TCRs were present in many individuals, most TCR sequences turned up only very rarely across donors. Three of the identified cytomegalovirus-associated TCR beta chains were confirmed in vitro to be specific for cytomegalovirus antigens. A cluster of highly shared sequence variants was judged likely to represent a technical artifact of the sequencing pipeline. Because HLA typing was unavailable for some donors at each locus, only the typed subset was used in association tests. A later analysis found that TCR association rates varied across HLA loci, with DRB1 alleles showing the most associated TCRs and HLA-C alleles the fewest. According to a later genetic analysis, donors in an Asian-associated ancestry cluster had fewer N-insertions in productive TCRs than the roughly 670-donor mean. The study gave a list of over 150 TCR beta chains associated with cytomegalovirus. In both the original and validation cohorts, the classifier was reported to diagnose cytomegalovirus status with high specificity and sensitivity. Strong co-occurrence of HLA alleles, especially DR and DQ, made assigning TCR associations to individual alleles difficult. The only immune exposure information available for the cohort was CMV serostatus. In a later analysis, several top co-occurrence clusters were reported to appear linked to parvovirus B19, influenza, CMV and Epstein-Barr virus. According to the authors, the approach could potentially be generalized to other disease states and immunological phenotypes. The presence/absence analyses assumed that sequencing depth was roughly uniform across donors, and that assumption may not be true. Broadly in line with IMGT annotations, most TCR beta V segments showed up in productive rearrangements about 87% or about 30% of the time in an earlier analysis of a few hundred of the donors. In a later analysis, over 15,000 TCR beta sequences were associated with specific HLA alleles at a false discovery rate of 0.05. Some IMGT-functional V segments, including TRBV6-2 and TRBV6-3, could not be distinguished by the 87-base-pair reads and were therefore excluded. A further reported finding was that TCR beta sequences accurately predicted the HLA-A and HLA-B alleles for most subjects in the first cohort. Because counts were too low, 15 to 20 rarely observed V segments, including chromosome 9 orphons, were excluded from the earlier analysis of 500 to 700 of the donors.

The library came from the immunoSEQ multiplex PCR assay. A mixture of 60 forward primers for TCR Vbeta segments and 13 reverse primers for TCR Jbeta segments was used in the multiplex PCR. A multiplex PCR assay on genomic DNA amplified the CDR3 region of rearranged TCR beta genes. On the Illumina HiSeq System, the amplified TCR beta libraries were sequenced as 87-base-pair reads. Concerning the study's data processing: In a later analysis, roughly 80 million unique TCR beta chains were counted across the approximately 620 repertoires, and around 11 million of these chains were shared by at least two donors. Raw reads were error-corrected and collapsed into unique sequences with a nearest-neighbor algorithm that merged closely related sequences to remove PCR and sequencing errors. To assign V, D and J gene segments, CDR3 sequences were aligned to IMGT reference sequences. For a sequence to be retained, a match of at least six nucleotides was required to both a V gene segment and a J gene segment. Rearrangements were called productive when the CDR3 lacked stop codons and stayed in frame with V and J; all others were non-productive. Following IMGT convention, CDR3 was defined as the stretch from the second conserved V-encoded cysteine up to the conserved J-encoded phenylalanine. In an earlier analysis of around 600 of the donors, sequences lacking an unambiguous match to a single V gene segment were excluded. An earlier analysis of over 450 of the donors classified V segments as functional when productive rearrangements were above 56.7% and as segregating when the standard deviation between donors was above 5%. A statistical classification framework was built to diagnose cytomegalovirus status from the catalog of TCR beta chain sequences. In a later analysis, V and J genes were assigned by comparing TCR nucleotide sequences against IMGT/GENE-DB human TR gene sequences. Using the TCRdist pipeline, a later analysis assigned CDR3 sequences along with most-parsimonious VDJ recombination scenarios. In a later analysis, every TCR beta chain was defined by the combination of its CDR3 amino acid sequence and its V-gene family, and reads without a unique V-gene family were dropped. As a way to deal with suspected cross-contamination and a sequencing artifact, a later analysis dropped approximately 570 nucleotide sequences that were highly shared and had low generation probability. A later analysis calculated a clonal expansion index for each public chain from normalized within-repertoire ranks of inferred template counts. Generation probabilities in a later analysis came from a VDJ recombination model fitted to out-of-frame rearrangements, and those results were checked against IGoR. In a later analysis, TCR-TCR, TCR-HLA and TCR-CMV co-occurrence was scored with hypergeometric tests, and a repertoire-size bias correction was applied to TCR pairs. False discovery rates were estimated in a later analysis by permuting HLA or CMV assignments 20 times. A later analysis grouped co-occurring TCRs with DBSCAN, adding TCRdist sequence similarity when clustering within HLA-allele-positive subsets. Co-occurrence clustering excluded repertoires with fewer than 30,000 or more than 120,000 public chains, plus five with anomalous nucleotide sharing. TCRdb mirrors the immuneACCESS table, restricted to in-frame sequences. Some clones are absent from its copies; in checked studies, under half trace to an unresolved V gene, and the reason for the others is unknown. D and trimming come from the DNA, and the V and J calls and clone size come from that table. Across this sample there are approximately 150,000 clones, with about three quarters seen only once. The ten largest make up under 2% of the sample.

In total, fewer than 750 healthy bone marrow donors made up the cohort. At the time of sampling, all cohort members were nominally healthy, though unrecorded immune exposures were likely present. The donor tested CMV seronegative and was one of the 352 seronegative cohort members. A peripheral blood sample was collected from each donor, and TCR beta sequencing was performed on peripheral blood mononuclear cells. The Qiagen DNeasy Blood Extraction Kit was used to extract genomic DNA from the blood cell samples. Spanning cysteine to phenylalanine, the CDR3 consists of 15 amino acids. Of the read, only the CDR3 DNA is kept; its 45 bases are in frame from base 1.

The origin of this receptor is a female donor in good health and CMV-seronegative. The sequence joins TRBV21-1 to TRBJ2-7; the D call TRBD1 from the table was never checked on the DNA. TRBV21-1 is deemed a pseudogene. The sequenced sample consisted of PBMCs. The CDR3 amino acid sequence is: CASRPVELTAYEQYF. In nucleotide form, the sequence is TGTGCCAGCAGACCGGTGGAGCTGACAGCCTACGAGCAGTACTTC.